The subject of this entry is one T cell receptor (beta chain). Its cognate antigen is unknown. TCRdb's table, derived via immunoSEQ multiplex PCR, lists solely in-frame clones and lacks some. The table lists 49,000 or so clones, approximately 92% of them singletons, with 5.5% to 6% in the top ten. The CDR3 is 12 residues long. Deletions cut 6 bases from V and 2 bases from J, with 6 bases between. The germline gives CDR1 MNHNY, CDR2 SVGAGI (reference sequence). This specimen belongs to a study of graft-versus-host responses after intestinal transplantation. Study at large: Recipients across the board were started on anti-thymocyte globulin induction, then kept on tacrolimus and steroids for roughly 3 years.

General observations from the study: Investigators detected GvH clones in recipient marrow, with some emerging earlier in ileum or blood.

The gene calls are TRBV6-6 and TRBJ2-3; tentatively, D is TRBD2 (5 bases). The clonotype was recovered from a human patient who received an intestinal transplant, so some T cells may come from the graft donor. The sequencing here drew on PBMCs, taken approximately 740 days after a first intestinal transplant, on the day of a second. This CDR3 reads CASRDSTDTQYF. The DNA for the CDR3 is TGTGCCAGCAGGGACTCCACAGATACGCAGTATTTT.